The 20 T cell receptor beta chains given below trace back to one sample, sequenced in a study of identical twins. TCRdb fed the 5' RACE reads into MiXCR, producing one record per CDR3 protein. The table records hundreds of thousands of distinct CDR3 sequences, about 18% of them present only once. These data also formed part of another study, on T cells expressing NK-cell markers.

Material for sequencing was PBMCs. The receptor set was obtained from a young woman in good health.

The rearrangement joins TRBV10-3 to TRBJ2-5, with D perhaps matching TRBD1 (5 bases). V lost 8 bases and J 5 bases, leaving 18 bases between the germline ends. Germline-derived CDR1 and CDR2 are ENHRY and SYGVKD. This CDR3 has 14 residues. The CDR3 DNA sequence: TGTGCCATCGGAGAGACAGCGCGTGGGGAGACCCAGTACTTC. This encodes CAIGETARGETQYF.

This clonotype was seen a few times. This CDR3 is missing its conserved last phenylalanine or tryptophan, likely due to a read error. The DNA is omitted, as the CDR3 cannot be located on it reliably, and the CDR3 follows TCRdb's listing. V gene TRBV12-3 or TRBV12-4 combines with J gene TRBJ2-4; the DNA was not compared with TRBD1, the D call given in the table. The CDR3 has 11 amino acids, counting both end residues. The CDR3 sequence: CASSYRDRVVL.

This clonotype was detected a few times. The chain combines TRBV7-2 with TRBJ1-5; D is undetermined. The germline CDR1 and CDR2 sequences are SGHTA and FQGNSA. V was pared by 5 bases and J by 5 bases, with 10 bases between. This CDR3 region has 13 residues. The CDR3 spells CASSVSPDQPQHF. DNA for the CDR3: TGTGCCAGCAGCGTGAGTCCGGATCAGCCCCAGCATTTT.

In this sample, this clonotype turned up many times. V and J are TRBV12-3 or TRBV12-4 and TRBJ2-5; D is unresolved. The CDR3 contains 13 residues. V was trimmed by 2 bases and J by 5 bases, leaving 9 bases between them. The CDR3 sequence is CASSLRGQETQYF. CDR3 coding DNA: TGTGCCAGCAGTTTACGCGGCCAGGAGACCCAGTACTTC.

The rearrangement uses TRBV4-2 and TRBJ1-4; D is undetermined. The CDR3 consists of 14 residues. With 2 bases removed from V and 3 bases from J, the gap between germline ends came to 7 bases. Germline V gene data show CDR1 as LGHNA and CDR2 as YNFKEQ. The CDR3 is CASSQPLANEKLFF. CDR3 DNA sequence: TGTGCCAGCAGCCAACCCCTAGCTAATGAAAAACTGTTTTTT.

The CDR3 sequence: CASSMAGGLSYEQYF. DNA for the CDR3: TGTGCCAGTAGTATGGCTGGCGGATTATCCTACGAGCAGTACTTC. The chain links TRBV19 to TRBJ2-7; the D is unclear. The CDR3 has 15 residues. Germline V gives CDR1 LNHDA, CDR2 SQIVND (reference sequence). The V and J ends lost 3 bases and 1 base respectively, with 13 bases between them. Looking up the rest from reference TRBV19 and TRBJ2-7 gives the full variable domain: DGGITQSPKYLFRKEGQNVTLSCEQNLNHDAMYWYRQDPGQGLRLIYYSQIVNDFQKGDIAEGYSVSREKKESFPLTVTSAQKNPTAFYLCASSMAGGLSYEQYFGPGTRLTVT.

The chain's CDR3 is CSAIRSSYEQYF. Here the CDR3 DNA reads TGCAGTGCTATCAGGAGCTCCTACGAGCAGTACTTC. The chain couples TRBV20-1 to TRBJ2-7; D ambiguous. V shed 4 bases and J shed 0 bases, with 7 bases lying between them. The CDR3 has 12 amino acids. From germline, CDR1 is DFQATT and CDR2 SNEGSKA (reference sequence).

The chain has TRBV4-2 and TRBJ2-5; D gene unclear. V lost 3 bases to trimming and J lost 0 bases, with 5 bases between them. Germline-derived CDR1 and CDR2 are LGHNA and YNFKEQ. CDR3 length equals 13 residues. The CDR3 DNA sequence: TGTGCCAGCAGCCACGGGTACCAAGAGACCCAGTACTTC. Its protein product is CASSHGYQETQYF.

This clonotype was observed a handful of times. The chain carries TRBV20-1 and TRBJ2-6, with D possibly matching TRBD1 (5 bases). Germline V gene lookup returns CDR1 DFQATT and CDR2 SNEGSKA (reference sequence). V was pared by 3 bases and J by 0 bases, with 15 bases between. The CDR3 runs 17 residues. CDR3 bases: TGCAGTGCTAGGTCAAGGGGTACTCGCTCTGGGGCCAACGTCCTGACTTTC. It codes for CSARSRGTRSGANVLTF.

This clonotype was seen a few times. The V and J genes are TRBV5-1 and TRBJ2-1, with 7 bases that match TRBD2. With V trimmed by 0 bases and J by 4 bases, 4 bases remained unmatched. Germline V CDR1 and CDR2: SGHRS, YFSETQ. The CDR3 loop spans 15 amino acids. This CDR3 reads CASSLASSGYNEQFF. In nucleotides, the CDR3 is TGCGCCAGCAGCTTGGCGTCTAGCGGTTACAATGAGCAGTTCTTC.

The chain combines TRBV6-2 or TRBV6-3 with TRBJ1-1; D perhaps matches TRBD1 (6 bases). V gave up 2 bases and J gave up 5 bases, with 12 bases separating them. Germline V gene data show CDR1 as MNHEY and CDR2 as SVGEGT. This CDR3 contains 14 residues. The CDR3 DNA reads TGTGCCAGCAGTTACCGGGGGCGTGAGACTGAAGCTTTCTTT. Residues: CASSYRGRETEAFF.

The CDR3 is CASSPSFAELFF. The DNA of the CDR3 is TGTGCCAGCAGCCCGTCATTTGCGGAGCTGTTTTTT. The rearrangement joins TRBV11-2 to TRBJ2-2, with no clear D. The CDR3 totals 12 residues. Germline V gives CDR1 SGHAT, CDR2 FQNNGV. With 5 bases removed from V and 10 bases from J, the gap between germline ends came to 11 bases.

V and J are TRBV3-1 and TRBJ2-7; the D gene is possibly TRBD2 (5 bases). The CDR3 consists of 16 residues. Germline V gene data show CDR1 as LGHDT and CDR2 as YNNKEL (reference sequence). Trimming left V 0 bases short and J 3 bases short, with 15 bases between. CDR3 nucleotide sequence: TGTGCCAGCAGCCAAGATGGAGGCACTCCGGGCTACGAGCAGTACTTC. Protein: CASSQDGGTPGYEQYF.

This clonotype was picked up one time. This sequence joins TRBV12-3 or TRBV12-4 and TRBJ2-5; a weak D match, TRBD2 (5 bases). Deletions cut 5 bases from V and 9 bases from J, with 16 bases between. The CDR3 is 13 amino acids. The CDR3: CASSITFGRAQYF. As DNA, the CDR3 is TGTGCCAGCAGTATAACGTTCGGGCGGGCCCAGTACTTC.

The chain recombines TRBV5-1 with TRBJ2-1; 10 bases match TRBD1. Germline V gives CDR1 SGHRS, CDR2 YFSETQ. With 0 bases clipped from V and 6 bases from J, the junction kept 6 bases outside the gene matches. The CDR3 consists of 16 residues. DNA for the CDR3: TGCGCCAGCAGCTTGGCGGGGACAGGGGCGGGCAATGAGCAGTTCTTC. Translation gives CASSLAGTGAGNEQFF.

The chain uses TRBV29-1 and TRBJ2-7; 8 bases match TRBD1. The CDR3 is made up of 13 amino acids. Unmatched junction bases numbered 3, after V lost 5 bases and J lost 0 bases. Germline-derived CDR1 and CDR2 are SQVTM and ANQGSEA. Here the CDR3 DNA reads TGCAGCGTTAACAGGGGGGTCTCCTACGAGCAGTACTTC. It translates to CSVNRGVSYEQYF.

This chain connects TRBV5-1 to TRBJ2-2; D call uncertain. The germline CDR1 and CDR2 sequences are SGHRS and YFSETQ. V lost 2 bases to trimming and J lost 7 bases, with 12 bases between them. The CDR3 sequence is 14 residues long. This CDR3 reads CASSFRTTNGELFF. The CDR3 bases are TGCGCCAGCAGCTTCCGGACGACCAACGGGGAGCTGTTTTTT.

The V gene is TRBV3-1, the J gene TRBJ2-3; 11 nucleotides line up with TRBD2. Germline CDR1 LGHDT, CDR2 YNNKEL (reference sequence). Germline trimming cut 3 bases from V and 5 bases from J; bases unmatched to any gene: 7. This CDR3 has 16 amino acids. The CDR3 is CASSQATSGALDTQYF. The CDR3 DNA follows: TGTGCCAGCAGCCAGGCGACTAGCGGGGCGCTAGATACGCAGTATTTT.

This clonotype showed up just a few times. The chain uses TRBV2 and TRBJ2-4, with TRBD2 matching over 9 bases. This CDR3 comprises 23 residues. With 6 bases clipped from V and 0 bases from J, the junction kept 27 bases outside the gene matches. The V gene's germline CDR1 is SNHLY and CDR2 FYNNEI. This chain's CDR3 is CASRRAGSEGRTSAFLAKNIQYF. In DNA, the CDR3 is TGTGCCAGCAGACGAGCGGGGTCAGAGGGTCGGACTAGCGCTTTCCTAGCCAAAAACATTCAGTACTTC. Full variable domain (missing parts from reference TRBV2 and TRBJ2-4): EPEVTQTPSHQVTQMGQEVILRCVPISNHLYFYWYRQILGQKVEFLVSFYNNEISEKSEIFDDQFSVERPDGSNFTLKIRSTKLEDSAMYFCASRRAGSEGRTSAFLAKNIQYFGAGTRLSVL.

This clonotype was seen a few times. The gene calls are TRBV6-1 and TRBJ2-4; TRBD2 matches 7 bases. The CDR3 is 16 residues long. Germline-derived CDR1 and CDR2 are MNHNS and SASEGT. The V gene end was trimmed by 6 bases and the J gene end by 1 base; junction bases not matched to a gene: 9. This chain's CDR3 is CASSSGRDRAKNIQYF. The CDR3 DNA is TGTGCCAGCAGCTCGGGGAGGGATCGGGCCAAAAACATTCAGTACTTC.